This T cell receptor (beta chain) emerged from a study of T cell responses to AZD1222 COVID-19 vaccine (dated by TCRdb to the early 2020s). Broadly, across the study: AZD1222 recipients given second doses at about 4 weeks or at about 12 weeks were pooled, since spike-specific TCR depth and breadth were not found to differ between the two schedules. TCR sequencing was performed for fewer than 250 trial participants, of whom 207 were given two doses of AZD1222 and roughly 25 were given two doses of MenACWY control vaccine. Trial participants were enrolled by age into 18-55, 56-69 and 70-plus year subgroups, with 148, 28 and 57 TCR-sequenced participants respectively. Broader findings and caveats from the paper: Participants were mostly white British and included more females than males, and it was suggested by the authors that clonal diversity may have been underestimated. Because no samples from the day 14 peak response were available, repertoires could be characterized only after the peak T cell response. Conclusions about previously exposed vaccinees were limited because only a handful of AZD1222 recipients were SARS-CoV-2 seropositive at baseline. Vaccine-associated CD4 TCRs spanned the whole spike protein, with dominant responses in regions 160-218 and 743-854. The 56-69-year group was small, and its depth increase did not reach significance, likely because of low power. A significant rise in spike-specific TCR breadth and depth was observed after two AZD1222 doses relative to day 0 and relative to MenACWY recipients. Nearly half of unique spike-specific TCRs reportedly recognized epitopes outside regions mutated in the B.1.351 and B.1.1.7 variants.

The CDR3 regions of human TCRbeta chains were subjected to immunosequencing. Regarding the original processing steps: TCRs in the repertoires were compared against a reference library of SARS-CoV-2-specific TCRs that had been generated with the MIRA antigen-specificity platform. Breadth was defined as the fraction of unique TCRs that were SARS-CoV-2-associated, and depth was defined as the fraction of total T cells that were SARS-CoV-2-associated. Using the MIRA data, each spike-specific TCR was mapped to the spike region that the TCR reacts to and placed in a CD4 or CD8 class. Log10-transformed breadth and depth values were compared by one-way ANOVA with Sidak's multiple comparisons tests. Imported from immuneACCESS, the table was reduced by TCRdb to in-frame sequences with V and J called. These copies leave out some clones; in studies compared against another copy, an unresolved V gene accounts for under half, and the cause of the remainder is not known. That table gives V, J and clone size, and the DNA gave D and trimming. The sample table holds 150,000 to 200,000 clones, of which 94% were seen once. The top ten clones comprise approximately 0.6% of the sample.

Germline trimming amounts to 4 bases on V and 3 bases on J, with 11 as the count of junction bases outside the gene matches. Reading from cysteine to phenylalanine, the CDR3 counts 17 amino acids. This entry keeps only the CDR3 DNA: 51 bases, framed from base 1. The germline V gene supplies CDR1 SGDLS and CDR2 YYNGEE. In light of the paper, this sample's time point label describes: baseline before first vaccination. Vaccinee samples were obtained from the UK trials COV001 and COV002, which included a single-blind randomized controlled phase 2/3 trial of AZD1222 (ChAdOx1 nCoV-19) in healthy adults. For TCRbeta chain sequencing, PBMC samples from trial participants were taken at day 0 and at day 28 after the second dose. As to this clone: The target of this receptor is not known. No much larger clone is present one base from it, and per-base qualities are unavailable.

The clonotype originates from an adult in good health. The V and J genes are TRBV9 and TRBJ2-2; 8 bases in the junction line up with TRBD1. This material consisted of peripheral blood, taken on day 0 of AZD1222 vaccination. Here the CDR3 is given as CASSPTSGGADTGELFF. The DNA sequence is given as TGTGCCAGCAGCCCAACTTCAGGGGGCGCGGACACCGGGGAGCTGTTTTTT.